This entry is about one T cell receptor beta chain. Its cognate antigen is unknown. The data belong to a study of blood T cells in healthy people across ages. The CDR3 has 17 residues. Losses at the gene ends were 0 bases for V and 6 bases for J; bases not matched to a gene: 5. The V gene's germline CDR1 is MNHEY and CDR2 SVGEGT. General observations from the study: It was the long-lived donors that had more naive CD4+ cells and higher diversity than aged donors.

Using a J-beta primer mix together with a sample-barcoded 5' primer, a second PCR was run for roughly 6 to 12 cycles. Per-sample output comprised a minimum of 2.5 million paired-end reads containing CDR3. TCRdb passed the 5' RACE reads through MiXCR, listing each CDR3 protein once. The sample lists 650,000 to 800,000 distinct CDR3 sequences, 40% to 50% seen once, with roughly 18% in the top ten. The chain has TRBV6-2 or TRBV6-3 and TRBJ2-1, with TRBD2 matching 13 bases. The sequencing sample was made of blood. The TCR originated in a man between 60 and 75 years old in good health. CDR3 sequence reads: CASSYSPGLAGRNEQFF. The CDR3 nucleotides read TGTGCCAGCAGTTACTCTCCGGGACTAGCGGGGCGCAATGAGCAGTTCTTC.